The 16 T cell receptor beta chains in this list originate from one sample, sequenced in a study of T cells in Graves' hyperthyroidism and ophthalmopathy. RNA transcripts gave rise to amplified TCR beta CDR3 regions. First-round RT-PCR of the TCR CDR3 relied on the HTBI primer set. TCRdb reprocessed the multiplex PCR reads via MiXCR and lists one record per CDR3 protein. The sample includes just over 550,000 distinct CDR3 sequences, under 60% seen only once; the top ten take 8% to 8.5%. Specimen: peripheral blood or thyroid tissue (not recorded which). These receptors were taken from a woman between 18 and 29 years old with Graves' hyperthyroidism.

This clonotype was observed many times. The chain has TRBV29-1 and TRBJ1-1; possibly TRBD1 for D (5 bases). Trimming removed 4 bases at V and 4 bases at J, with 13 bases between. This CDR3 spans 13 amino acids. CDR1 SQVTM and CDR2 ANQGSEA come from the germline V gene. CDR3: CSVVKQGSTEAFF. CDR3 nucleotides: TGCAGCGTTGTGAAGCAGGGTAGCACTGAAGCTTTCTTT.

The rearrangement uses TRBV7-2 and TRBJ2-1, with D maybe TRBD2 (6 bases). The CDR3 covers 15 residues. Germline-derived CDR1 and CDR2 are SGHTA and FQGNSA. V was cut by 6 bases and J by 6 bases, with 18 bases left in between. DNA for the CDR3: TGTGCCAGCAGTTCCAGCGTAGCGGTCCTCAATGAGCAGTTCTTC. It specifies CASSSSVAVLNEQFF.

This clonotype was seen more than once but under ten times. This sequence joins TRBV6-1 and TRBJ2-7; no reliable D call. CDR3 size: 12 residues. With 5 bases removed from V and 0 bases from J, the gap between germline ends came to 5 bases. Per the germline V gene, CDR1 is MNHNS and CDR2 is SASEGT. As DNA, the CDR3 is TGTGCCAGCAGTAAGTACTCCTACGAGCAGTACTTC. Protein sequence: CASSKYSYEQYF.

In its sample, this clonotype was seen a few times. The chain links TRBV7-9 to TRBJ2-7; D assignment may be TRBD1 or TRBD2 (6 bases each). The CDR3 runs 16 residues. Deletions cut 4 bases from V and 6 bases from J, with 22 bases between. The germline CDR1 and CDR2 sequences are SEHNR and FQNEAQ (reference sequence). In nucleotides, the CDR3 is TGTGCCAGCAGCTCGAAAGGACCCCGGGGGCGCTCCGAGCAGTACTTC. Protein sequence: CASSSKGPRGRSEQYF.

This clonotype was recorded many times. This sequence joins TRBV29-1 and TRBJ2-7; 9 bases fit TRBD2. The CDR3 extends over 14 amino acids. The germline V gene has CDR1 SQVTM and CDR2 ANQGSEA. V lost 7 bases, J lost 2 bases, and 9 bases stayed unmatched. CDR3 in DNA: TGCAGCGCCCAACGGCTAGCGGGACCCTACGAGCAGTACTTC. This sequence encodes CSAQRLAGPYEQYF.

V gene TRBV7-8 combines with J gene TRBJ2-7; possibly TRBD2 for D (5 bases). Between the trimmed V and J ends, which lost 3 bases and 2 bases, there was a span of 11 bases. Germline V CDR1 and CDR2: SGHVS, FQNEAQ. This CDR3 is 14 amino acids long. CDR3 DNA: TGTGCCAGCAGCTTGGTAGGACTGACCTACGAGCAGTACTTC. It specifies CASSLVGLTYEQYF.

The chain employs TRBV6-5 and TRBJ1-1, with 10 nucleotides matching TRBD1. V trimming: 0 bases; J trimming: 4 bases; junction bases outside the gene matches: 2. CDR1 is MNHEY and CDR2 is SVGAGI in the germline V gene. The CDR3 extends over 15 amino acids. In nucleotides, the CDR3 is TGTGCCAGCAGTTACTCAGGACAGGGGGGCACTGAAGCTTTCTTT. Translating gives CASSYSGQGGTEAFF.

V usage is TRBV7-9 and J usage is TRBJ1-3; D not resolved. Trimming removed 5 bases from V and 1 base from J, with 12 bases in between. Germline lookup yields CDR1 SEHNR and CDR2 FQNEAQ (reference sequence). The CDR3 runs 15 residues. The CDR3 nucleotides are TGTGCCAGCAGCCCCCCCGCCGGGTCTGGAAACACCATATATTTT. This sequence encodes CASSPPAGSGNTIYF.

Only a few counts were recorded for this clonotype. Here the CDR3 DNA reads TGCAGTGCTAGAGCTTACACAGGGCCACTAGCGGTGAAAGAGACCCAGTACTTC. Its translation is CSARAYTGPLAVKETQYF. The chain is built from TRBV20-1 and TRBJ2-5; 8 bases match TRBD2. CDR1 DFQATT and CDR2 SNEGSKA come from the germline V gene (reference sequence). This CDR3 comprises 18 residues. V lost 1 base to trimming and J lost 3 bases; unmatched junction nucleotides: 16.

V usage is TRBV29-1 and J usage is TRBJ2-7; D gene unclear. V lost 8 bases and J lost 5, with 10 bases in between. Per germline, CDR1 SQVTM and CDR2 ANQGSEA. The CDR3 contains 10 residues. The CDR3 DNA is TGCAGCTTCGACCAGAACGAGCAGTACTTC. This translates into CSFDQNEQYF.

The table lists this clonotype with a few counts. The chain uses TRBV5-1 and TRBJ1-2, with TRBD1 as a possible D gene (5 bases). V lost 4 bases to trimming and J lost 0 bases, with 16 bases between them. Germline V lookup: CDR1 SGHRS, CDR2 YFSETQ. CDR3 length: 16 amino acids. The CDR3 DNA sequence: TGCGCCAGCAGCGGGGGGGGAGGCCGGCCTAACTATGGCTACACCTTC. Translating it yields CASSGGGGRPNYGYTF.

This chain connects TRBV14 to TRBJ1-2, with D unclear. The V gene's germline CDR1 is SGHDN and CDR2 FVKESK. The CDR3 runs to 14 residues. The V and J ends lost 0 bases and 3 bases respectively, with 8 bases between them. CDR3 protein: CASSQDLGDYGYTF. CDR3 nucleotide sequence: TGTGCCAGCAGCCAAGATCTGGGCGACTATGGCTACACCTTC.

There are many counts of this clonotype. V gene TRBV10-3 combines with J gene TRBJ1-2; D gene unclear. V gave up 0 bases and J gave up 4 bases, with 9 bases separating them. The CDR3 covers 14 residues. Per the germline V gene, CDR1 is ENHRY and CDR2 is SYGVKD. CDR3 DNA: TGTGCCATCAGTGAGTCTACAACTAGCTATGGCTACACCTTC. Translated: CAISESTTSYGYTF.

As to this clonotype: A read error may be the cause here, since a much bigger clone is one base away. V gene TRBV10-3 combines with J gene TRBJ1-1; 11 bases line up with TRBD1. After removal of 6 bases from V and 4 bases from J, the junction contained 4 bases not matched to a gene. Germline V gene sequence: CDR1 ENHRY, CDR2 SYGVKD. The CDR3 contains 14 residues. For the CDR3, the DNA is TGTGCCATCAGCCCCGGGACAGGGGGCACTGAAGCTTTCTTT. This encodes CAISPGTGGTEAFF.

This clonotype was picked up a small number of times. This chain joins TRBV6-1 and TRBJ1-2, with D maybe TRBD1 (5 bases). The CDR3 runs 15 residues. V was cut by 4 bases and J by 4 bases, with 16 bases left in between. Per the germline V gene, CDR1 is MNHNS and CDR2 is SASEGT. CDR3 amino acids: CASSGRAGTIYGYTF. CDR3 DNA: TGTGCCAGCAGTGGGCGCGCGGGGACGATCTATGGCTACACCTTC.

This clonotype was observed once. The genes are TRBV7-8 and TRBJ1-1; weak D call: TRBD1 (5 bases). The V gene's germline CDR1 is SGHVS and CDR2 FQNEAQ. The length of the CDR3 is 12 residues. In DNA, the CDR3 is TGTGCTAGGTATCGGGGGAGGGCTGAAGCTTTCTTT. Its protein is CARYRGRAEAFF.